This T cell receptor (beta chain) was obtained from a study of vaccination effects on CD4 cells after COVID-19. Whole-study results and caveats: Among infection- and vaccine-induced clones, marked clonal contraction occurred late after vaccination.

The ends lost 5 bases at V and 3 bases at J; junction bases unmatched: 7. The CDR3 runs to 15 residues. CDR1 is LNHDA and CDR2 is SQIVND in the germline V gene (reference sequence). Remarks on this clone: What it recognizes is unknown.

Cultured cells yielded isolated CD4+ T cells after around 10 days. Either the mRNA-1273 or the BNT162b2 vaccine was given to participants as two doses. According to the study, vaccine recipients showed no prior SARS-CoV-2 infection and negative nucleocapsid antibodies. The data were produced by immunoSEQ multiplex PCR, yet TCRdb's version contains in-frame clones alone and is incomplete. The table lists about 40,000 clones, about 67% of them singletons. This clonotype was obtained from a human donor who received a COVID-19 vaccine. The sample was CD4+ T cells from PBMCs cultured without peptide, taken after COVID-19 vaccination. V gene TRBV19 combines with J gene TRBJ2-4, with 7 bases matching TRBD2. This CDR3 is CASSGLADNKNIQYF. The DNA for the CDR3 is TGTGCCAGTAGTGGGCTAGCGGATAACAAAAACATTCAGTACTTC.